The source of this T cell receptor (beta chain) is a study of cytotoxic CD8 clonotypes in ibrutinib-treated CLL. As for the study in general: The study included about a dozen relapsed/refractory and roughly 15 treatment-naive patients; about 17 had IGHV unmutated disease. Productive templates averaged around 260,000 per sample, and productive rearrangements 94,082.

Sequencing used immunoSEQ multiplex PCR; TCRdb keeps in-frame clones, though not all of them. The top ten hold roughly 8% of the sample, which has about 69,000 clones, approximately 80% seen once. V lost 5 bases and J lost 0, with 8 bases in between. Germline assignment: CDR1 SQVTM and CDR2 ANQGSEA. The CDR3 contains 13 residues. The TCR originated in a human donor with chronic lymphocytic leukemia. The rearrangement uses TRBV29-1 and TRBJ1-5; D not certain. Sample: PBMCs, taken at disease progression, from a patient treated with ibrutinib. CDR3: CSVCRDSNQPQHF. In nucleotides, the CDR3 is TGCAGCGTTTGTAGAGATAGCAATCAGCCCCAGCATTTT.